Following are 22 T cell receptor beta chains from one sample sequenced in a study of vaccination and CD4 T cells after COVID-19. The antigens these receptors bind are not known. The treatment: approximately 9-day PBMC culture with coronavirus spike peptide pools or control peptides (ViraFEST assay). Sequencing of the DNA from cultured CD4+ T cells was carried out with the Oncomine TCR Beta short-read assay. MiXCR, run by TCRdb on the PCR reads, gives a single entry per CDR3 protein. The table has 15,000 to 20,000 distinct CDR3 sequences, over 55% seen once. Sequences were obtained from CD4+ T cells from blood, cultured in vitro. The receptors stem from a human donor who had recovered from COVID-19.

The CDR3 here is CASSQDRGAKYEKLFF. In DNA, the CDR3 is TGTGCCAGCAGCCAAGATCGAGGGGCCAAATATGAAAAACTGTTTTTT. The chain joins TRBV4-2 to TRBJ1-4; D might be TRBD1 (5 bases). Trimming took off 0 bases at V and 6 bases at J, with 14 bases between the two ends. CDR1 is LGHNA, CDR2 YNFKEQ, per germline. The CDR3 has 16 amino acids.

This chain uses TRBV5-4 with TRBJ2-2; D is uncertain. The CDR3 consists of 13 residues. Germline V lookup: CDR1 SGHNT, CDR2 YYREEE (reference sequence). The V and J ends lost 0 bases and 4 bases respectively, with 4 bases between them. The CDR3 sequence is CASSLASTGELFF. The CDR3 nucleotides read TGTGCCAGCAGCTTGGCGAGCACCGGGGAGCTGTTTTTT.

The gene calls are TRBV5-4 and TRBJ1-2, with a weak D call TRBD1 (5 bases). V dropped 0 bases and J dropped 8 bases, with 14 bases sitting between them. CDR3 length: 14 amino acids. Germline V gives CDR1 SGHNT, CDR2 YYREEE (reference sequence). CDR3 DNA sequence: TGTGCCAGCAGCTTGGCATTGAAGGGGAACGGCTACACCTTC. Amino acid sequence: CASSLALKGNGYTF.

CDR3 in amino acids: CATSGDGSPYGYTF. DNA of the CDR3: TGTGCCACCAGTGGAGATGGGAGTCCCTATGGCTACACCTTC. The chain has TRBV24-1 and TRBJ1-2, with D unresolved. Trimming removed 5 bases at V and 4 bases at J, with 13 bases between. The germline CDR1 and CDR2 sequences are KGHDR and SFDVKD. The CDR3 is 14 residues long.

The gene calls are TRBV4-1 and TRBJ1-6, with TRBD1 identical over 10 bases. V lost 1 base, J lost 9 bases, and 9 bases stayed unmatched. Germline V gene lookup returns CDR1 MGHRA and CDR2 YSYEKL. The CDR3 totals 17 residues. The CDR3 DNA reads as TGCGCCAGCAGCCAAGCCCCCCCGGGACAGGGGAGTTCACCCCTCCACTTT. This encodes CASSQAPPGQGSSPLHF.

This clonotype showed up just a few times. This chain connects TRBV19 to TRBJ2-7; 7 bases match TRBD1. Trimming at V came to 4 bases and at J to 4 bases, leaving 4 bases not matched to a gene. CDR1 LNHDA and CDR2 SQIVND come from the germline V gene (reference sequence). This CDR3 is 13 amino acids long. CDR3 in amino acids: CASSTRQGYEQYF. DNA of the CDR3: TGTGCCAGTAGTACGAGACAGGGTTACGAGCAGTACTTC.

The chain joins TRBV19 to TRBJ1-1; possible D gene TRBD1, 5 bases. Trimming pared 8 bases from V and 5 bases from J, leaving 15 bases between. There are 13 residues in the CDR3. Germline V lookup: CDR1 LNHDA, CDR2 SQIVND (reference sequence). CDR3 nucleotide sequence: TGTGCCAGTCAACTAAGGGGAGGTACTGAAGCTTTCTTT. As protein: CASQLRGGTEAFF.

The rearrangement joins TRBV2 to TRBJ1-2, with D tentatively TRBD1 (5 bases). CDR1 and CDR2 from the germline V gene are SNHLY and FYNNEI. CDR3 length: 14 amino acids. V gave up 6 bases and J gave up 2 bases, with 13 bases separating them. CDR3 in DNA: TGTGCCAGCAGGGAGACAGTTACAAACTATGGCTACACCTTC. It specifies CASRETVTNYGYTF.

The genes are TRBV27 and TRBJ1-5, with D unresolved. This CDR3 contains 14 residues. The germline CDR1 and CDR2 sequences are MNHEY and SMNVEV (reference sequence). V gave up 6 bases and J gave up 4 bases, with 13 bases separating them. For the CDR3, the DNA is TGTGCCAGCAGATTTGACGGGTGGAATCAGCCCCAGCATTTT. It translates to CASRFDGWNQPQHF.

The rearrangement joins TRBV28 to TRBJ2-7; D ambiguous. In germline, CDR1 is MDHEN, CDR2 SYDVKM. There are 13 residues in the CDR3. With 5 bases removed from V and 2 bases from J, the gap between germline ends came to 10 bases. This CDR3 reads CASSRPVTYEQYF. The CDR3 DNA reads as TGTGCCAGCAGTAGACCAGTAACCTACGAGCAGTACTTC.

The genes are TRBV27 and TRBJ2-7; TRBD2 aligns across 11 bases. The CDR3 has 16 amino acids. V shed 4 bases and J 5 bases; nucleotides not matched to a gene: 10. Germline-derived CDR1 and CDR2 are MNHEY and SMNVEV (reference sequence). The CDR3 protein is CASSSPSGRKLNEQYF. In DNA form, the CDR3 reads TGTGCCAGCAGTTCTCCTAGCGGGAGGAAGCTGAACGAGCAGTACTTC.

V usage is TRBV29-1 and J usage is TRBJ1-1; D remains ambiguous. V was trimmed by 5 bases and J by 4 bases, leaving 20 bases between them. The length of the CDR3 is 15 residues. The germline V gene encodes CDR1 SQVTM and CDR2 ANQGSEA. The CDR3 here is CSVPNDWAPGTEAFF. The CDR3 DNA sequence: TGCAGCGTTCCTAATGATTGGGCCCCGGGCACTGAAGCTTTCTTT.

The gene calls are TRBV6-1 and TRBJ1-1; no firm D call. The CDR3 totals 13 residues. V shed 7 bases and J shed 4 bases, with 13 bases lying between them. Germline CDR1 and CDR2: MNHNS and SASEGT. The CDR3 coding sequence is TGTGCCAGCACCTCGTCGGACTCCACTGAAGCTTTCTTT. This codes for CASTSSDSTEAFF.

This clonotype was picked up one time. The chain is built from TRBV2 and TRBJ2-7; TRBD2 matches 10 bases. V shed 5 bases and J 4 bases; nucleotides not matched to a gene: 2. The CDR3 extends over 13 amino acids. The germline V gene encodes CDR1 SNHLY and CDR2 FYNNEI. CDR3 region: CASSLAGDYEQYF. CDR3 nucleotide sequence: TGTGCCAGCAGTCTAGCGGGAGATTACGAGCAGTACTTC.

The chain employs TRBV24-1 and TRBJ2-7; possibly TRBD2 for D (5 bases). This CDR3 is built from 15 residues. Looked up from germline, CDR1 is KGHDR and CDR2 is SFDVKD. Deletions cut 2 bases from V and 7 bases from J, with 17 bases between. CDR3 coding DNA: TGTGCCACCAGTGATTCTCTAGCTTCGAAGGAAGAGCAGTACTTC. Its translation: CATSDSLASKEEQYF.

The chain joins TRBV2 to TRBJ1-5; maybe TRBD1 (5 bases). This CDR3 spans 13 amino acids. Germline V gives CDR1 SNHLY, CDR2 FYNNEI. Trimming removed 5 bases at V and 5 bases at J, with 10 bases between. In DNA, the CDR3 is TGTGCCAGCAGTCCACAGGTATATCAGCCCCAGCATTTT. Its protein product is CASSPQVYQPQHF.

The sample holds one count of this clonotype. The chain combines TRBV20-1 with TRBJ2-3; D not resolved. This CDR3 region has 14 residues. Trimming stripped 3 bases from V and 1 base from J, with 11 bases between. CDR1 is DFQATT and CDR2 is SNEGSKA in the germline V gene (reference sequence). The CDR3 loop is CSASGVPGTDTQYF. The DNA of the CDR3 is TGCAGTGCTAGTGGAGTCCCGGGCACAGATACGCAGTATTTT.

This clonotype was seen a handful of times. This chain connects TRBV6-1 to TRBJ1-5; maybe TRBD1 (6 bases). Deletions cut 0 bases from V and 10 bases from J, with 25 bases between. The CDR3 covers 18 residues. The germline V gene encodes CDR1 MNHNS and CDR2 SASEGT. CDR3 region: CASSEANVSPDRRFPQHF. As DNA, the CDR3 is TGTGCCAGCAGTGAAGCGAATGTGTCCCCGGACAGACGTTTTCCCCAGCATTTT.

V is TRBV6-1 and J is TRBJ1-2; D is unresolved. V was trimmed by 1 base and J by 5 bases, leaving 14 bases between them. The CDR3 extends over 15 amino acids. Germline CDR1 MNHNS, CDR2 SASEGT. The CDR3: CASSEVGRSGYGYTF. DNA for the CDR3: TGTGCCAGCAGTGAAGTTGGCAGGTCCGGGTATGGCTACACCTTC.

The J gene is TRBJ2-3, the V gene TRBV29-1, with D perhaps matching TRBD1 or TRBD2 (6 bases each). Trimming stripped 7 bases from V and 6 bases from J, with 17 bases between. CDR1 SQVTM and CDR2 ANQGSEA come from the germline V gene. CDR3 size: 13 residues. CDR3 DNA: TGCAGCGCGGGGGCGTGGAGGTACGATACGCAGTATTTT. Translated: CSAGAWRYDTQYF.

The V and J genes are TRBV12-3 or TRBV12-4 and TRBJ1-2; 12 bases line up with TRBD1. V trimming: 6 bases; J trimming: 4 bases; junction bases outside the gene matches: 9. This CDR3 is 16 amino acids long. The CDR3 sequence is CASSSGQGAISYGYTF. CDR3 nucleotides: TGTGCCAGCAGCTCGGGACAGGGGGCGATTAGCTATGGCTACACCTTC.

A note on this clonotype: An end of the junction differs from the germline gene, which may be a read error. V and J are TRBV28 and TRBJ2-2; no clear D. The CDR3 loop spans 14 amino acids. The germline V gene has CDR1 MDHEN and CDR2 SYDVKM. The CDR3 coding sequence is TGTGCCAGCAGTCCTCCCCGGCGGCCCGGTGAGCTGTTTTTT. Translation: CASSPPRRPGELFF. The full variable domain, in which reference TRBV28 and TRBJ2-2 provide the parts outside the CDR3, is DVKVTQSSRYLVKRTGEKVFLECVQDMDHENMFWYRQDPGLGLRLIYFSYDVKMKEKGDIPEGYSVSREKKERFSLILESASTNQTSMYLCASSPPRRPGELFFGEGSRLTVL.